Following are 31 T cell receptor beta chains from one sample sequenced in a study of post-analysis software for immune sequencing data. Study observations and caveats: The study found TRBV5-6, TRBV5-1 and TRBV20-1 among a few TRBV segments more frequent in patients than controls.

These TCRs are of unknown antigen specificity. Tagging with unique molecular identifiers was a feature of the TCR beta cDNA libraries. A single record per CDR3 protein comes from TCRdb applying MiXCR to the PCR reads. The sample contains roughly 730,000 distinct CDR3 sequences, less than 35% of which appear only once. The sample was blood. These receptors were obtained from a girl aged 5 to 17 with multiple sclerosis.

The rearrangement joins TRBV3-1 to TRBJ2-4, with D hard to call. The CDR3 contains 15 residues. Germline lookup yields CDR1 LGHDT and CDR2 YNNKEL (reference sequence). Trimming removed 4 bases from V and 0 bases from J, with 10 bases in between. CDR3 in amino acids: CASSPLPAAKNIQYF. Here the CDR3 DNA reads TGTGCCAGCAGCCCTCTTCCGGCAGCCAAAAACATTCAGTACTTC.

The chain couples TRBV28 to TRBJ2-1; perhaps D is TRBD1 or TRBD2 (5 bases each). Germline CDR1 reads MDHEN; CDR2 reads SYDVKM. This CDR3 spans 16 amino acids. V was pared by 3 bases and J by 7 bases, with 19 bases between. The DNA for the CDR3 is TGTGCCAGCAGTTTCCCGACAGAGGGATTTGGGAATGAGCAGTTCTTC. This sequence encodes CASSFPTEGFGNEQFF.

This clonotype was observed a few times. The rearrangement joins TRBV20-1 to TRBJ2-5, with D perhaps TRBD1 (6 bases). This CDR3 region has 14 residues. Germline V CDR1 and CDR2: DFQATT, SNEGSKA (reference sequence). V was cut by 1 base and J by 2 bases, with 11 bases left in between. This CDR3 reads CSARVGGQQETQYF. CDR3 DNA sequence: TGCAGTGCTAGAGTTGGGGGCCAACAAGAGACCCAGTACTTC.

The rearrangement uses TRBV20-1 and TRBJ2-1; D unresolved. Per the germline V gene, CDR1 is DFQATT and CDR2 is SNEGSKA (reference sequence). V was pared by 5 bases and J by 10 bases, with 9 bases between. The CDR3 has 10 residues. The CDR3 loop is CSAPLGEQFF. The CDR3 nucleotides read TGCAGTGCTCCTCTAGGGGAGCAGTTCTTC.

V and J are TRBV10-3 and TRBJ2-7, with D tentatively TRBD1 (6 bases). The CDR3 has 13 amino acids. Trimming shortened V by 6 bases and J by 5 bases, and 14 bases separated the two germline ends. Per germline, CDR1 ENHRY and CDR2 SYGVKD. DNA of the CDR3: TGTGCCATCAGACAGGGTATCAGCGACGAGCAGTACTTC. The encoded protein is CAIRQGISDEQYF.

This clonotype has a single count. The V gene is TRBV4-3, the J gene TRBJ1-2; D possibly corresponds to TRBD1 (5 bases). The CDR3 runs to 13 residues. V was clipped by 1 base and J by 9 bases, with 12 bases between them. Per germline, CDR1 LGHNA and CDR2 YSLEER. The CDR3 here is CASSQAEGISYTF. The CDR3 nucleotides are TGCGCCAGCAGCCAAGCGGAGGGGATAAGCTACACCTTC.

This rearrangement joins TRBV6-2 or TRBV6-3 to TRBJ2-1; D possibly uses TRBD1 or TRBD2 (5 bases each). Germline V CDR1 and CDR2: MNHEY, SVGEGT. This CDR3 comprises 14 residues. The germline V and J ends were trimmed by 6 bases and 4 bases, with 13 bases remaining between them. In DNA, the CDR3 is TGTGCCAGCAGATCACGGGACGAATACAATGAGCAGTTCTTC. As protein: CASRSRDEYNEQFF.

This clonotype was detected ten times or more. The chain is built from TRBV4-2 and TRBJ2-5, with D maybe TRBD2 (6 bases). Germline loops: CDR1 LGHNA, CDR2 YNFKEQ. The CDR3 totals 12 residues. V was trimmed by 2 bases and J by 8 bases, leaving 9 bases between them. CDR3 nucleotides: TGTGCCAGCAGCCAACTGGGGGGAACCCAGTACTTC. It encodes CASSQLGGTQYF.

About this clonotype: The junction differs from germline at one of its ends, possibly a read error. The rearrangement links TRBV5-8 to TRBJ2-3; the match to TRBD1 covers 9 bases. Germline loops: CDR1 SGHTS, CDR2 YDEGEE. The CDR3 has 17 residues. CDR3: CAGSLPRQGEGTDTQYF. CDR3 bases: TGTGCCGGCAGCCTACCTCGACAGGGGGAGGGCACAGATACGCAGTATTTT.

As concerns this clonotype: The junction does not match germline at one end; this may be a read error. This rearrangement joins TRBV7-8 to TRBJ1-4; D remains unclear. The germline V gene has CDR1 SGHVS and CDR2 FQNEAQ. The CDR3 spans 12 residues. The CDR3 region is CANSRSGGKLFF. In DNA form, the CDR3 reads TGTGCCAACAGCCGATCAGGTGGAAAACTGTTTTTT. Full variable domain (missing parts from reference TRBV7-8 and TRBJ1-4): GAGVSQSPRYKVAKRGQDVALRCDPISGHVSLFWYQQALGQGPEFLTYFQNEAQLDKSGLPSDRFFAERPEGSVSTLKIQRTQQEDSAVYLCANSRSGGKLFFGSGTQLSVL.

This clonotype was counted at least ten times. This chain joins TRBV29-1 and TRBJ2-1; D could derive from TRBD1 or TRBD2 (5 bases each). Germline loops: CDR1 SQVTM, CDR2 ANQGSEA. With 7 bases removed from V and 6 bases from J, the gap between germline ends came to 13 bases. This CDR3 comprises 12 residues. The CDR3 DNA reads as TGCAGCGCTTCGGGACGGCGCAATGAGCAGTTCTTC. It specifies CSASGRRNEQFF.

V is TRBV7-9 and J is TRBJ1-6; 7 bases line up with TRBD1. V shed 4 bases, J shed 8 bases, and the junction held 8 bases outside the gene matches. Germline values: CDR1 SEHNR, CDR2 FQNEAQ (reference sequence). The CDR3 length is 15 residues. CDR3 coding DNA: TGTGCCAGCAGCTCCGCCGGGACAGAGGATTCACCCCTCCACTTT. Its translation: CASSSAGTEDSPLHF.

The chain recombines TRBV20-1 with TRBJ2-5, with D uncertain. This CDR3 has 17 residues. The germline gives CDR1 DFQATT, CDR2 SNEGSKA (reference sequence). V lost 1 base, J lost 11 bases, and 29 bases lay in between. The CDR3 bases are TGCAGTGCTAGAGGCTACCCTGCTAGGGAACGCACAGATACGCAGTACTTC. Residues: CSARGYPARERTDTQYF.

This CDR3 is CASSFGQGLYNSPLHF. Here the CDR3 DNA reads TGTGCCAGCAGTTTCGGACAGGGGCTCTATAATTCACCCCTCCACTTT. The chain uses TRBV7-8 and TRBJ1-6; 9 bases map to TRBD1. Looked up from germline, CDR1 is SGHVS and CDR2 is FQNEAQ. The CDR3 runs 16 residues. After removal of 6 bases from V and 3 bases from J, the junction contained 6 bases not matched to a gene.

The CDR3 reads CASGQVSNTEAFF. The CDR3 bases are TGCGCCAGCGGACAGGTCTCGAACACTGAAGCTTTCTTT. The chain links TRBV5-1 to TRBJ1-1, with 7 positions matching TRBD1. Germline V gene lookup returns CDR1 SGHRS and CDR2 YFSETQ. This CDR3 spans 13 amino acids. V lost 7 bases, J lost 1 base, and 4 bases stayed unmatched.

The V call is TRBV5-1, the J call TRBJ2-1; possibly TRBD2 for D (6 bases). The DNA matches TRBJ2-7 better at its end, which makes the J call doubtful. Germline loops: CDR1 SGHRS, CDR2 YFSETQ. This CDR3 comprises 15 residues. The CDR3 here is CASSHTTGVDNEQYF. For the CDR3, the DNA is TGCGCCAGCAGCCATACTACGGGGGTCGACAATGAGCAGTACTTC.

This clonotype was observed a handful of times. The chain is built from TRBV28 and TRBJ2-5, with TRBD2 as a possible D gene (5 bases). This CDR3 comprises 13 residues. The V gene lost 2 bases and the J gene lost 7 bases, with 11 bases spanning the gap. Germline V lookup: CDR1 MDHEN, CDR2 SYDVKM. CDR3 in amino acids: CASSLIDRGTQYF. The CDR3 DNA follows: TGTGCCAGCAGTTTAATAGACCGGGGGACCCAGTACTTC.

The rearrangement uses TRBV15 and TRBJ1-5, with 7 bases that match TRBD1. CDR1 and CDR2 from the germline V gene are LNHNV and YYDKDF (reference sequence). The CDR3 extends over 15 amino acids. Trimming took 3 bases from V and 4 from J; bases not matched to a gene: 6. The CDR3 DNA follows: TGTGCCACCAGCAGGACGGGACAGCCAAATCAGCCCCAGCATTTT. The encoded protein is CATSRTGQPNQPQHF.

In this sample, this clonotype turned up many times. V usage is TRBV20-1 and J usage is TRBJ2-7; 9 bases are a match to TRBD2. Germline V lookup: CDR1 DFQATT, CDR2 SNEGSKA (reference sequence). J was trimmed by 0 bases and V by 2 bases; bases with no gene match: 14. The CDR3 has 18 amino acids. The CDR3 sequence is CSARQPYSGSEGSYEQYF. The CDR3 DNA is TGCAGTGCTAGACAACCCTATAGCGGGAGCGAAGGCTCCTACGAGCAGTACTTC.

CDR3 sequence reads: CASSLGSRVYEQYF. The CDR3 nucleotides read TGCGCCAGCAGCTTAGGAAGTCGGGTATACGAGCAGTACTTC. The chain recombines TRBV5-1 with TRBJ2-7; D gene uncertain. The V gene lost 2 bases and the J gene lost 4 bases, with 13 bases spanning the gap. Per the germline V gene, CDR1 is SGHRS and CDR2 is YFSETQ. The CDR3 consists of 14 residues.

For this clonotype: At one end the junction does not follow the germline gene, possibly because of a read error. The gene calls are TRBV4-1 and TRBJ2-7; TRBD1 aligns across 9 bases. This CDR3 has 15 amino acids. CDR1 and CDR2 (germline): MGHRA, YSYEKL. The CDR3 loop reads CANSQVGTGPYEQYF. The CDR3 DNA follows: TGCGCCAACAGCCAAGTTGGGACAGGGCCCTACGAGCAGTACTTC.

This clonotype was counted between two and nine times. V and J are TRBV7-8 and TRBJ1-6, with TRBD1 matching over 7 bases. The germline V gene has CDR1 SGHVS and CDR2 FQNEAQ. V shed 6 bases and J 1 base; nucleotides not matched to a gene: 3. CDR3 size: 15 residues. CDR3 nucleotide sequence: TGTGCCAGCAGAAGGACAGGATCCTATAATTCACCCCTCCACTTT. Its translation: CASRRTGSYNSPLHF.

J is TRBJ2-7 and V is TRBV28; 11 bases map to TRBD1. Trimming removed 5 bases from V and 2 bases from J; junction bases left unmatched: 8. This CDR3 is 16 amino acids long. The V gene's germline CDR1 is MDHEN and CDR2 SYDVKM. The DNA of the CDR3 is TGTGCCAGCAGTGCCCCGGGACAGGGGGGGGCCTACGAGCAGTACTTC. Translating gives CASSAPGQGGAYEQYF.

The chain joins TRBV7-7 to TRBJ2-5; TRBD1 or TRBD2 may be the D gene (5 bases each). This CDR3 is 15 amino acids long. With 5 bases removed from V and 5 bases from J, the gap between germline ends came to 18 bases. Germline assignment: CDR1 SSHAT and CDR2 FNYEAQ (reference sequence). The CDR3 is CASSQGTRPRETQYF. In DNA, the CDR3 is TGTGCCAGCAGCCAAGGGACGAGGCCCAGGGAGACCCAGTACTTC.

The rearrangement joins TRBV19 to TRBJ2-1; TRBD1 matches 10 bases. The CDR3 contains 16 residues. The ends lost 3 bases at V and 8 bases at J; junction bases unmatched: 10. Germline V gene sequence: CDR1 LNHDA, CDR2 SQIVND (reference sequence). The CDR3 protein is CASSINLGTGAYEQFF. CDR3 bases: TGTGCCAGTAGTATTAATCTCGGGACAGGGGCTTATGAGCAGTTCTTC.

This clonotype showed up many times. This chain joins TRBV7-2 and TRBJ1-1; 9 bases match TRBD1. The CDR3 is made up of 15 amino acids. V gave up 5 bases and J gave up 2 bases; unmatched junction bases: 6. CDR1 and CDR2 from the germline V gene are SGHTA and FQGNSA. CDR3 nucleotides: TGTGCCAGCAGCGCCGGGACAGGGAGCAACACTGAAGCTTTCTTT. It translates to CASSAGTGSNTEAFF.

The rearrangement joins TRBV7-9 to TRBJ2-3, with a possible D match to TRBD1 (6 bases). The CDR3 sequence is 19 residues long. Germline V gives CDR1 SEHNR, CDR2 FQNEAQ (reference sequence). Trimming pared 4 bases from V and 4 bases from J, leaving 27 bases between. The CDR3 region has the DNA TGTGCCAGCAGCTCGATCCGTCCCGGAGCCAGCTACAGGGCAGATACGCAGTATTTT. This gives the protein CASSSIRPGASYRADTQYF.

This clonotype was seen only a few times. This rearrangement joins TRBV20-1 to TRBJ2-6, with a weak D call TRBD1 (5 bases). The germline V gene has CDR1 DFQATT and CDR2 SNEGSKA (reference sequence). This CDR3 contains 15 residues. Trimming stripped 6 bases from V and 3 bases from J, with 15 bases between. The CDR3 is CSATTPGNGANVLTF. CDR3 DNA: TGCAGTGCAACAACCCCAGGGAATGGGGCCAACGTCCTGACTTTC.

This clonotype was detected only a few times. CDR3: CASSVRLAGDYNEQFF. The CDR3 DNA reads as TGTGCCAGCAGCGTCAGACTAGCGGGGGATTACAATGAGCAGTTCTTC. This rearrangement joins TRBV9 to TRBJ2-1; 12 bases are shared with TRBD2. The V gene end was trimmed by 2 bases and the J gene end by 4 bases; junction bases not matched to a gene: 4. CDR3 size: 16 residues. Germline-derived CDR1 and CDR2 are SGDLS and YYNGEE.

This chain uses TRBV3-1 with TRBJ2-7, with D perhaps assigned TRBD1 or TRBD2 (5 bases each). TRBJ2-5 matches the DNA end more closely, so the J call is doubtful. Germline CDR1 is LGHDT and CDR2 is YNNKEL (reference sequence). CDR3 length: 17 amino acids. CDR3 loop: CASSQDLGDLKGETQYF. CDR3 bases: TGTGCCAGCAGCCAAGATCTGGGGGACCTAAAAGGGGAGACCCAGTACTTC.

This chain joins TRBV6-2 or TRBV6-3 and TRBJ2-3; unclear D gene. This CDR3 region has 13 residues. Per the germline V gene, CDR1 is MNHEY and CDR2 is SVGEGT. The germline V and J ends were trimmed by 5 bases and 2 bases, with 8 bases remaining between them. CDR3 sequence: CASSVTHTDTQYF. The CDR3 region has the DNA TGTGCCAGCAGTGTGACCCACACAGATACGCAGTATTTT.